Each of the 30 T cell receptor beta chains below was sequenced from the same sample in a study of liver allograft versus peripheral blood T cells. Across the whole study: Graft-liver T cell receptor repertoires were compared against recipient peripheral blood repertoires.

MiXCR, applied by TCRdb to the reads, yields one record per CDR3 protein. The sample lists fewer than 15,000 distinct CDR3 sequences, about 19% seen once, with roughly an eighth in the top ten. These receptors all stem from a human patient who had a liver transplant. The graft donor may be the source of some T cells.

This clonotype was seen only a few times. The V and J genes are TRBV20-1 and TRBJ2-3; D ambiguous. This CDR3 is 13 amino acids long. V lost 5 bases and J 8 bases, leaving 17 bases between the germline ends. CDR1 is DFQATT, CDR2 SNEGSKA, per germline (reference sequence). DNA of the CDR3: TGCAGTGCTTCTAACCCCCCTGGAGTTACGCAGTATTTT. Its protein product is CSASNPPGVTQYF.

This clonotype was counted only a few times. This chain connects TRBV20-1 to TRBJ2-2; TRBD2 matches at 16 bases. The J segment lost 5 bases and the V segment lost 6 bases, leaving 9 bases of the junction unmatched. Germline V gives CDR1 DFQATT, CDR2 SNEGSKA (reference sequence). CDR3 length equals 17 residues. In DNA form, the CDR3 reads TGCAGTGCCACCGGGACTAGCGGGGGGGTAGGGACCGGGGAGCTGTTTTTT. The encoded protein is CSATGTSGGVGTGELFF.

This clonotype came up a few times. CDR3 coding DNA: TGTGCCAGCAGCGCTGGGGGAAACTATGGCTACACCTTC. As protein: CASSAGGNYGYTF. The rearrangement links TRBV12-3 or TRBV12-4 to TRBJ1-2; maybe TRBD1 (5 bases). The CDR3 totals 13 residues. V lost 6 bases to trimming and J lost 2 bases, with 10 bases between them.

The CDR3 region has the DNA TGTGCCAGCTCGGAAGGACAGGGGAAGGAAAATTCACCCCTCCACTTT. Translating gives CASSEGQGKENSPLHF. V is TRBV18 and J is TRBJ1-6; 9 bases map to TRBD1. The CDR3 spans 16 residues. V was clipped by 6 bases and J by 7 bases; unmatched bases: 10. The germline gives CDR1 KGHSH, CDR2 LQKENI. The variable domain in full, completed from reference TRBV18 and TRBJ1-6, reads NAGVMQNPRHLVRRRGQEARLRCSPMKGHSHVYWYRQLPEEGLKFMVYLQKENIIDESGMPKERFSAEFPKEGPSILRIQQVVRGDSAAYFCASSEGQGKENSPLHFGNGTRLTVT.

The V call is TRBV14, the J call TRBJ2-3; 7 bases are a match to TRBD1. The CDR3 length is 15 residues. The J segment lost 7 bases and the V segment lost 4 bases, leaving 11 bases of the junction unmatched. The germline gives CDR1 SGHDN, CDR2 FVKESK. CDR3 nucleotides: TGTGCCAGCAGCCTCAGGGGGTCCGCTACGTATACGCAGTATTTT. Translating gives CASSLRGSATYTQYF.

This clonotype ranks as medium-sized. The chain employs TRBV24-1 and TRBJ2-1; no firm D call. V lost 4 bases, J lost 6 bases, and 9 bases lay in between. This CDR3 spans 13 amino acids. The germline gives CDR1 KGHDR, CDR2 SFDVKD. The CDR3 coding sequence is TGTGCCACCAGTGACCCCCCGCCCAATGAGCAGTTCTTC. It yields the protein CATSDPPPNEQFF.

By its share, this clonotype is medium-sized. V usage is TRBV18 and J usage is TRBJ1-4; the D is unclear. This CDR3 region has 16 residues. V was cut by 6 bases and J by 5 bases, with 19 bases left in between. CDR1 and CDR2 from the germline V gene are KGHSH and LQKENI. In nucleotides, the CDR3 is TGTGCCAGCTCGCCCTACACCGGATCTCAGAATGAAAAACTGTTTTTT. Amino acid sequence: CASSPYTGSQNEKLFF. The full variable domain, in which reference TRBV18 and TRBJ1-4 provide the parts outside the CDR3, is NAGVMQNPRHLVRRRGQEARLRCSPMKGHSHVYWYRQLPEEGLKFMVYLQKENIIDESGMPKERFSAEFPKEGPSILRIQQVVRGDSAAYFCASSPYTGSQNEKLFFGSGTQLSVL.

The J gene is TRBJ2-5, the V gene TRBV7-9; 9 bases align to TRBD1. CDR3 size: 14 residues. V was pared by 5 bases and J by 5 bases, with 6 bases of the junction left unmatched. CDR1 and CDR2 from the germline V gene are SEHNR and FQNEAQ (reference sequence). The DNA for the CDR3 is TGTGCCAGCAGCATACAGGGGGCCCGGGAGACCCAGTACTTC. As protein: CASSIQGARETQYF.

By its share, this clonotype is medium-sized. J is TRBJ1-6 and V is TRBV10-3; 7 bases are a match to TRBD1. Germline CDR1 and CDR2: ENHRY and SYGVKD. The length of the CDR3 is 16 residues. J was trimmed by 5 bases and V by 6 bases; bases with no gene match: 10. CDR3 in amino acids: CAIRAHTGQNNSPLHF. The CDR3 coding sequence is TGTGCCATCAGAGCTCATACGGGACAGAATAATTCACCCCTCCACTTT.

This clonotype has more than one count but fewer than ten. The rearrangement uses TRBV6-5 and TRBJ1-2; 9 positions match TRBD1. Germline values: CDR1 MNHEY, CDR2 SVGAGI. After removal of 6 bases from V and 1 base from J, the junction contained 6 bases not matched to a gene. The CDR3 has 15 amino acids. CDR3 DNA: TGTGCCAGCAGACCCGGGACAGGGATTAACTATGGCTACACCTTC. The encoded protein is CASRPGTGINYGYTF.

Sample share makes this clonotype medium-sized. The chain couples TRBV7-2 to TRBJ2-1; D is ambiguous. V shed 0 bases and J shed 2 bases, with 11 bases lying between them. This CDR3 is built from 16 residues. Germline CDR1 is SGHTA and CDR2 is FQGNSA. CDR3 amino acids: CASSLARAPAYNEQFF. The CDR3 DNA reads as TGTGCCAGCAGCTTAGCTAGGGCCCCAGCCTACAATGAGCAGTTCTTC.

This clonotype was picked up many times. V and J are TRBV6-6 and TRBJ1-3; TRBD1 might be the D (6 bases). Germline-derived CDR1 and CDR2 are MNHNY and SVGAGI (reference sequence). Deletions cut 2 bases from V and 4 bases from J, with 9 bases between. The CDR3 is 14 amino acids. The CDR3 sequence is CASSYGGPGNTIYF. The CDR3 DNA is TGTGCCAGCAGTTACGGGGGGCCCGGAAACACCATATATTTT.

This clonotype was seen a few times. The gene calls are TRBV7-9 and TRBJ2-1, with 15 nucleotides matching TRBD2. The CDR3 has 18 amino acids. V shed 0 bases and J 8 bases; nucleotides not matched to a gene: 8. CDR1 and CDR2 (germline): SEHNR, FQNEAQ (reference sequence). CDR3 sequence: CASSLANGLAGGLDEQFF. The CDR3 DNA sequence: TGTGCCAGCAGCTTAGCCAATGGACTAGCGGGGGGGCTAGATGAGCAGTTCTTC.

This clonotype is medium-sized (0.01 to 0.1%). V is TRBV6-2 or TRBV6-3 and J is TRBJ2-1, with D possibly being TRBD1 (6 bases). The CDR3 sequence is 16 residues long. The ends were cut back, 4 bases at V and 0 bases at J, with 13 bases in the middle. In germline, CDR1 is MNHEY, CDR2 SVGEGT. The CDR3 loop is CASSLFRGSSYNEQFF. DNA of the CDR3: TGTGCCAGCAGTTTGTTCAGGGGAAGCTCCTACAATGAGCAGTTCTTC.

This rearrangement joins TRBV20-1 to TRBJ2-5; a weak D match, TRBD2 (6 bases). Germline-derived CDR1 and CDR2 are DFQATT and SNEGSKA (reference sequence). The CDR3 spans 13 residues. V lost 2 bases to trimming and J lost 3 bases, with 10 bases between them. Here the CDR3 DNA reads TGCAGTGCTAGATGGTGGGGGGAAGAGACCCAGTACTTC. Translated, it gives CSARWWGEETQYF.

In its sample, this clonotype was seen many times. The V gene is TRBV6-1, the J gene TRBJ2-7; possibly TRBD1 for D (5 bases). Trimming removed 4 bases at V and 6 bases at J, with 13 bases between. This CDR3 contains 13 residues. The germline V gene has CDR1 MNHNS and CDR2 SASEGT. Here the CDR3 reads CASSAQRGSEQYF. The CDR3 DNA is TGTGCCAGCAGTGCCCAAAGGGGTAGCGAGCAGTACTTC.

By share, this clonotype counts as medium-sized (0.01 to 0.1%). V is TRBV24-1 and J is TRBJ2-4; D is possibly TRBD2 (5 bases). Trimming cost V 8 bases and J 8 bases, with 21 bases left between them. The CDR3 runs to 15 residues. CDR1 is KGHDR, CDR2 SFDVKD, per germline. CDR3 sequence (DNA): TGTGCCACCATTGGGGATCGGACTCTACGGGACATTCAGTACTTC. The encoded protein is CATIGDRTLRDIQYF.

V and J are TRBV12-5 and TRBJ2-3; no reliable D call. CDR3 length: 17 amino acids. Germline CDR1 and CDR2: LGHNT and FRNRAP. V was shortened by 2 bases and J by 2 bases, with 17 bases between the two germline ends. The CDR3 sequence is CASGLLVGDWVTDTQYF. In nucleotides, the CDR3 is TGTGCTAGTGGTTTGCTCGTTGGGGATTGGGTCACAGATACGCAGTATTTT.

By frequency in the sample, this clonotype is medium-sized (0.01 to 0.1%). V usage is TRBV7-9 and J usage is TRBJ1-1, with D possibly being TRBD1 (5 bases). Germline loops: CDR1 SEHNR, CDR2 FQNEAQ (reference sequence). V was shortened by 4 bases and J by 7 bases, with 16 bases between the two germline ends. The CDR3 loop spans 14 amino acids. The CDR3 region is CASSSLRGVIEAFF. Written as DNA, the CDR3 is TGTGCCAGCAGCTCCCTCCGGGGGGTTATTGAAGCTTTCTTT.

Relative to its sample, this clonotype is medium-sized (0.01 to 0.1%). CDR3 amino acids: CASSYRGWETQYF. The CDR3 nucleotides are TGTGCCAGCAGTTACAGAGGATGGGAGACCCAGTACTTC. The rearrangement uses TRBV6-2 or TRBV6-3 and TRBJ2-5; the D is unclear. Germline V gives CDR1 MNHEY, CDR2 SVGEGT. The CDR3 consists of 13 residues. The V end lost 2 bases, the J end lost 5 bases, and 9 bases lay between the germline ends.

The chain employs TRBV28 and TRBJ1-4, with TRBD1 as a possible D gene (6 bases). The CDR3 sequence is 18 residues long. The germline V and J ends were trimmed by 1 base and 5 bases, with 20 bases remaining between them. CDR1 and CDR2 from the germline V gene are MDHEN and SYDVKM. In DNA form, the CDR3 reads TGTGCCAGCAGTTTATTCGCCCCCTTTGGCAGGGGAAATGAAAAACTGTTTTTT. This translates into CASSLFAPFGRGNEKLFF. Looking up the rest from reference TRBV28 and TRBJ1-4 gives the full variable domain: DVKVTQSSRYLVKRTGEKVFLECVQDMDHENMFWYRQDPGLGLRLIYFSYDVKMKEKGDIPEGYSVSREKKERFSLILESASTNQTSMYLCASSLFAPFGRGNEKLFFGSGTQLSVL.

This chain uses TRBV14 with TRBJ2-7; perhaps TRBD1 as D (6 bases). Trimming shortened V by 0 bases and J by 0 bases, and 12 bases separated the two germline ends. The V gene's germline CDR1 is SGHDN and CDR2 FVKESK. The CDR3 length is 16 residues. CDR3 sequence: CASSQEDRVYSYEQYF. As DNA, the CDR3 is TGTGCCAGCAGCCAAGAGGACAGAGTTTACTCCTACGAGCAGTACTTC.

As DNA, the CDR3 is TGTGCCAGCAGTGATGCCAGGGCGGGAGAGCAGTACTTC. The encoded protein is CASSDARAGEQYF. The chain couples TRBV6-1 to TRBJ2-7; possible D gene TRBD2, 6 bases. Trimming pared 3 bases from V and 7 bases from J, leaving 13 bases between. CDR1 is MNHNS and CDR2 is SASEGT in the germline V gene. CDR3 length: 13 residues.

This clonotype was observed a few times. V and J are TRBV28 and TRBJ2-6, with D perhaps matching TRBD1 (6 bases). This CDR3 is 18 amino acids long. Germline CDR1 is MDHEN and CDR2 is SYDVKM. With 7 bases removed from V and 0 bases from J, the gap between germline ends came to 19 bases. The CDR3 nucleotides read TGTGCCAGCACCACCACTGGCAGGGGATACTCTGGGGCCAACGTCCTGACTTTC. It codes for CASTTTGRGYSGANVLTF.

Sample share makes this clonotype medium-sized. The chain couples TRBV10-3 to TRBJ2-2; TRBD1 is a possible D gene (6 bases). Germline assignment: CDR1 ENHRY and CDR2 SYGVKD. The CDR3 has 14 amino acids. Between the trimmed V and J ends, which lost 8 bases and 0 bases, there was a span of 10 bases. CDR3 protein: CAIGTTANTGELFF. The CDR3 DNA reads TGTGCCATCGGGACAACTGCGAACACCGGGGAGCTGTTTTTT.

V is TRBV20-1 and J is TRBJ1-4; D unresolved. Germline values: CDR1 DFQATT, CDR2 SNEGSKA (reference sequence). The CDR3 consists of 12 residues. V was pared by 3 bases and J by 6 bases, with 8 bases between. CDR3 sequence: CSARSEDEKLFF. In nucleotides, the CDR3 is TGCAGTGCTAGGTCAGAGGATGAAAAACTGTTTTTT.

The chain has TRBV9 and TRBJ2-7, with 7 bases identical to TRBD1. CDR3 size: 14 residues. Germline CDR1 and CDR2: SGDLS and YYNGEE. Trimming removed 4 bases from V and 5 bases from J; junction bases left unmatched: 9. The CDR3, as DNA: TGTGCCAGCAGCCCACTAGACAGGGTCCACGAGCAGTACTTC. Translating gives CASSPLDRVHEQYF.

This clonotype was detected a few times. This chain links TRBV30 with TRBJ1-2, with D unresolved. This CDR3 is built from 12 residues. V was clipped by 4 bases and J by 5 bases, with 11 bases between them. Germline lookup yields CDR1 GTSNPN and CDR2 SVGIG (reference sequence). CDR3 DNA: TGTGCCTGGATGGACGGAGGATATGGCTACACCTTC. This translates into CAWMDGGYGYTF.

This clonotype is medium-sized (0.01 to 0.1%) within its sample. The chain combines TRBV6-1 with TRBJ1-1; 7 nucleotides match TRBD1. The germline gives CDR1 MNHNS, CDR2 SASEGT. The junction had 3 bases not matched to a gene; V was cut back by 4 bases and J by 1 base. CDR3 size: 14 residues. The CDR3: CASSAQGWNTEAFF. The CDR3 DNA is TGTGCCAGCAGTGCACAGGGGTGGAACACTGAAGCTTTCTTT.

This clonotype was seen only a few times. CDR3 sequence reads: CASSSGFANEQFF. The CDR3 nucleotides read TGTGCCAGCAGCAGTGGGTTCGCCAATGAGCAGTTCTTC. The rearrangement links TRBV7-3 to TRBJ2-1; the D is unclear. The germline CDR1 and CDR2 sequences are SGHTA and FQGTGA. Trimming took off 5 bases at V and 6 bases at J, with 11 bases between the two ends. The CDR3 loop spans 13 amino acids.